This T cell receptor beta chain appears in the sequencing data of a study of cytomegalovirus exposure and HLA in healthy donors. Remarks on this clone: Its specificity is not known.

Study-wide points: TCR beta sequences numbering roughly 18,000 were associated with HLA alleles at 0.05 false discovery rate in a later analysis.

V gave up 3 bases and J gave up 6 bases, with 8 bases separating them. CDR3 length: 13 residues. From germline, CDR1 is SSHAT and CDR2 FNYEAQ (reference sequence). PCR primers comprised 60 Vbeta and 13 Jbeta primers. Assay used: immunoSEQ multiplex PCR; TCRdb lists only in-frame clones, some missing. This sample has fewer than 150,000 clones, with more than 80% found just once. The rearrangement joins TRBV7-7 to TRBJ2-2; the D gene is possibly TRBD2 (5 bases). The sequenced sample was PBMCs. The source is a woman aged 30 to 39 in good health and CMV-seropositive. The CDR3 DNA follows: TGTGCCAGCAGCTTGGCGGGTGCCGGGGAGCTGTTTTTT. Amino acid sequence: CASSLAGAGELFF.